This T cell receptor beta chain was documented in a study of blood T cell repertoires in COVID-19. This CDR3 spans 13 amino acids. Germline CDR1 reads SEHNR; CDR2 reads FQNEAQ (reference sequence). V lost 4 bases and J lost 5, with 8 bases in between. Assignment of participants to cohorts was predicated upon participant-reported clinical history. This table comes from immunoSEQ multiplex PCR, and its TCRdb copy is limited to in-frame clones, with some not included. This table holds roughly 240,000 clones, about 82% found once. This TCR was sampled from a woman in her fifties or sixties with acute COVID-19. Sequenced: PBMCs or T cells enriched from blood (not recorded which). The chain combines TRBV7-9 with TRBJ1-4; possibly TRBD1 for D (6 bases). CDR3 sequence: CASSSQGNEKLFF. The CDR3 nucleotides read TGTGCCAGCAGCTCCCAGGGGAATGAAAAACTGTTTTTT.